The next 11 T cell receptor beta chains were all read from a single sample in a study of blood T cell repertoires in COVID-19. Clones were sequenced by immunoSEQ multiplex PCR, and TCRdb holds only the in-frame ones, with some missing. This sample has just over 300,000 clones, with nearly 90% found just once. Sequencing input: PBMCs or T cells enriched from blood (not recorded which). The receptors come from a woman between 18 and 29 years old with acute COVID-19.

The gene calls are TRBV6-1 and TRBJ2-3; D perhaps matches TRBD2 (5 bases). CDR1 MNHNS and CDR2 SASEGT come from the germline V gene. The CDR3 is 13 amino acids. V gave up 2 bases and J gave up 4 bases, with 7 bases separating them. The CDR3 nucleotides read TGTGCCAGCAGTGAAATCGGGGCAGATACGCAGTATTTT. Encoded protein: CASSEIGADTQYF.

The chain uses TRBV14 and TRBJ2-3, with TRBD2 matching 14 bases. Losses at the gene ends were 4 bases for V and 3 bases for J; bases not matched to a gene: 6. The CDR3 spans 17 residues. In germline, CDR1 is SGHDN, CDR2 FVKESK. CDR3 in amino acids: CASSPRLAGGITDTQYF. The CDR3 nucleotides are TGTGCCAGCAGCCCGAGACTAGCGGGAGGGATTACAGATACGCAGTATTTT. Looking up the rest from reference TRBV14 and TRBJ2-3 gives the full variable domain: EAGVTQFPSHSVIEKGQTVTLRCDPISGHDNLYWYRRVMGKEIKFLLHFVKESKQDESGMPNNRFLAERTGGTYSTLKVQPAELEDSGVYFCASSPRLAGGITDTQYFGPGTRLTVL.

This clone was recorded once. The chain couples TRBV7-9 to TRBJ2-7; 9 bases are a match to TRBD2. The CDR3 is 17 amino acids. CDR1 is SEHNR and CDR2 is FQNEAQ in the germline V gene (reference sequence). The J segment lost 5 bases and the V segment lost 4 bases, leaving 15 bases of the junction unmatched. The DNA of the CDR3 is TGTGCCAGCAGCTCTGGACTAGCGAGGCCAGGAATCCACGAGCAGTACTTC. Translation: CASSSGLARPGIHEQYF.

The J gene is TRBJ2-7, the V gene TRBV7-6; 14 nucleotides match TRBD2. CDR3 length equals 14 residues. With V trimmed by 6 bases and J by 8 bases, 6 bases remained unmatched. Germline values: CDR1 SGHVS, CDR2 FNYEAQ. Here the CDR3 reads CASSSGTSGRQQYF. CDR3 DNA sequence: TGTGCCAGCAGTTCCGGGACTAGCGGGAGACAGCAGTACTTC.

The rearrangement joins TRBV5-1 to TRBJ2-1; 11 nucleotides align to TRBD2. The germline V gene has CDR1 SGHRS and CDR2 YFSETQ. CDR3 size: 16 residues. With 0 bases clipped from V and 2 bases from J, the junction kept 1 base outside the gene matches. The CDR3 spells CASSLGLAGTYNEQFF. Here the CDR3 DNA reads TGCGCCAGCAGCTTGGGACTAGCGGGAACCTACAATGAGCAGTTCTTC.

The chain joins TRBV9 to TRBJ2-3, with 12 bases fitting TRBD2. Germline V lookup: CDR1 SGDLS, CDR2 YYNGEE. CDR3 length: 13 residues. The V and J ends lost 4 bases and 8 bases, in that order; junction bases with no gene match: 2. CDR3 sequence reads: CASSMTSGGTQYF. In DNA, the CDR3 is TGTGCCAGCAGCATGACTAGCGGGGGTACGCAGTATTTT.

Here the CDR3 reads CASSGGTGGAKTYF. CDR3 sequence (DNA): TGCGCCAGCAGTGGCGGAACAGGGGGCGCGAAGACGTATTTT. This chain joins TRBV5-1 and TRBJ2-3; 9 positions match TRBD1. This CDR3 region has 14 residues. CDR1 SGHRS and CDR2 YFSETQ come from the germline V gene. The ends lost 5 bases at V and 14 bases at J; junction bases unmatched: 15.

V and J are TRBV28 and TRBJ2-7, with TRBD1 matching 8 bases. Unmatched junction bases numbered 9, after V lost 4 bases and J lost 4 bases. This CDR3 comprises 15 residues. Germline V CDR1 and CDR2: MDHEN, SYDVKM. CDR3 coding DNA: TGTGCCAGCAGTTCTCCGGGACAGGTGAATTACGAGCAGTACTTC. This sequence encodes CASSSPGQVNYEQYF.

The CDR3 spells CATQGRDTHTGANVLTF. DNA for the CDR3: TGTGCCACCCAGGGAAGGGACACCCACACTGGGGCCAACGTCCTGACTTTC. The chain uses TRBV11-2 and TRBJ2-6; D may be TRBD1 (6 bases). V was cut by 10 bases and J by 2 bases, with 21 bases left in between. Germline-derived CDR1 and CDR2 are SGHAT and FQNNGV. There are 17 residues in the CDR3.

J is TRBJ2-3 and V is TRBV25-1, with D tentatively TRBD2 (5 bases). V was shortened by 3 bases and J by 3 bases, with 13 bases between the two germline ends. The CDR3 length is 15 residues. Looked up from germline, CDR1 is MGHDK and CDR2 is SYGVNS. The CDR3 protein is CASSDRGVVTDTQYF. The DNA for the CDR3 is TGTGCCAGCAGTGATCGGGGAGTCGTAACAGATACGCAGTATTTT.

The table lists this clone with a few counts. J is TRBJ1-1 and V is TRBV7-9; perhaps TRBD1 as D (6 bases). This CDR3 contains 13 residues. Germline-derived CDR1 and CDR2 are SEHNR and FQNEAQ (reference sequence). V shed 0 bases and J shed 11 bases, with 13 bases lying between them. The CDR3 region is CASSLAGARSAFF. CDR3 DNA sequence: TGTGCCAGCAGCTTAGCGGGGGCGCGGTCCGCTTTCTTT.